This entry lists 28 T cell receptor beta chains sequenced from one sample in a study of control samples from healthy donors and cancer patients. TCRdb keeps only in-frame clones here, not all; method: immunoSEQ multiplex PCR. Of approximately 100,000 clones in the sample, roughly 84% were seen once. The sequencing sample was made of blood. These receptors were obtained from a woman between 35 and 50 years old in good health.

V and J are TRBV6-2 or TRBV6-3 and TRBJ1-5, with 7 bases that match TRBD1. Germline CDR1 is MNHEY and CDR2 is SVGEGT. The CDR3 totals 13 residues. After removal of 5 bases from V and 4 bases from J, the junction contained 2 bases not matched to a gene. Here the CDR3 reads CASSGQVNQPQHF. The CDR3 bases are TGTGCCAGCAGTGGACAGGTAAATCAGCCCCAGCATTTT.

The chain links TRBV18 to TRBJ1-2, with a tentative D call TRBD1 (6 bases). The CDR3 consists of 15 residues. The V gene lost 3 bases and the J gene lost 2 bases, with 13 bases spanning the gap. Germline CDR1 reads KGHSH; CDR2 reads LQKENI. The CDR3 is CASSPLAGANYGYTF. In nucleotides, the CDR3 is TGTGCCAGCTCACCGCTGGCGGGGGCGAACTATGGCTACACCTTC.

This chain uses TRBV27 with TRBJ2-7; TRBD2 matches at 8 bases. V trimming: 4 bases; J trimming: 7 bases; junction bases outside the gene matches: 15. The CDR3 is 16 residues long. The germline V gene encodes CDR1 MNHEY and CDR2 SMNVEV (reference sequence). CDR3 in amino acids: CASSSTSGLAGREQYF. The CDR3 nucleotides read TGTGCCAGCAGTTCCACCTCCGGCTTAGCGGGGAGAGAGCAGTACTTC.

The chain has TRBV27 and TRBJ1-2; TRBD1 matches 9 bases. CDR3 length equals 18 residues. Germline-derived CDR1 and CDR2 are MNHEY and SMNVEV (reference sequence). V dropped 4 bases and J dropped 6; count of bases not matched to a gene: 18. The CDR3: CASSSHLRTGVNRNGYTF. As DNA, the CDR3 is TGTGCCAGCAGTTCCCATCTCAGGACAGGGGTTAATAGAAATGGCTACACCTTC.

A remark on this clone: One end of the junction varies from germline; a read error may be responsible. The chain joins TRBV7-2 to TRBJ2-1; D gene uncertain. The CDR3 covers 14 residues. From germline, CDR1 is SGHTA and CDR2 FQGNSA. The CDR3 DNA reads TGTGCCAGCAGCTTAGTCGGACGCTACCATGAGCAGTTCTTC. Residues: CASSLVGRYHEQFF.

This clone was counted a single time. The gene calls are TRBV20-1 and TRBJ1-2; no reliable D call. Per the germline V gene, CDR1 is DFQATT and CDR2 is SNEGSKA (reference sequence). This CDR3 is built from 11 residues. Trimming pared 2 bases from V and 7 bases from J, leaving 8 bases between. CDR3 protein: CSARLFGGYTF. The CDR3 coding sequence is TGCAGTGCTAGACTGTTCGGTGGCTACACCTTC.

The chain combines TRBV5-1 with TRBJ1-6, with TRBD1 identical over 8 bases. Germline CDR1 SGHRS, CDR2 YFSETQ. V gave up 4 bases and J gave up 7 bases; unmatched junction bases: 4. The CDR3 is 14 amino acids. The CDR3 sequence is CASSADRGNSPLHF. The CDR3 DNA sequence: TGCGCCAGCAGCGCAGACAGGGGAAATTCACCCCTCCACTTT.

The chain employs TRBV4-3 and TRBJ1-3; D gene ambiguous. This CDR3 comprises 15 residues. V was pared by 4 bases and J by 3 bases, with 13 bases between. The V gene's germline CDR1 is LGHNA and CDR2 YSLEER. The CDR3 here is CASSRAGSGGNTIYF. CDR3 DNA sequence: TGCGCCAGCAGCCGAGCGGGGTCGGGTGGAAACACCATATATTTT.

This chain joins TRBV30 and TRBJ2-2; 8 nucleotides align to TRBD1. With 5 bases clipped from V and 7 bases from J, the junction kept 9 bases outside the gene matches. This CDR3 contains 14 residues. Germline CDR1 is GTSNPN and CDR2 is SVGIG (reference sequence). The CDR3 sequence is CAWGQGARIGELFF. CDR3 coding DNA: TGTGCCTGGGGGCAGGGGGCGCGTATCGGGGAGCTGTTTTTT.

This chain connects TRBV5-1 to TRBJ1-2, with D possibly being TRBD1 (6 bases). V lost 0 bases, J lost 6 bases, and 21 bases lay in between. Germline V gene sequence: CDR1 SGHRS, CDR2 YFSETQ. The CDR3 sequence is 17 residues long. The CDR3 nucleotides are TGCGCCAGCAGCTTGGCCGGTGGACAGCTCTCCGGGGATGGCTACACCTTC. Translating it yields CASSLAGGQLSGDGYTF.

The CDR3 loop is CASTPLGRVDTEAFF. CDR3 coding DNA: TGTGCCAGCACCCCTTTGGGGAGGGTGGACACTGAAGCTTTCTTT. The genes are TRBV5-6 and TRBJ1-1; D gene unclear. V lost 6 bases, J lost 3 bases, and 18 bases lay in between. The germline V gene encodes CDR1 SGHDT and CDR2 YYEEEE. The CDR3 has 15 amino acids.

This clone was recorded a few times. The CDR3 spells CASSLDGGAREQYF. The CDR3 nucleotides read TGTGCCAGCAGCTTAGACGGGGGGGCCCGGGAGCAGTACTTC. The V and J genes are TRBV7-2 and TRBJ2-7; 8 bases fit TRBD2. The V and J ends lost 1 base and 7 bases, in that order; junction bases with no gene match: 6. Germline CDR1 reads SGHTA; CDR2 reads FQGNSA. The CDR3 loop spans 14 amino acids.

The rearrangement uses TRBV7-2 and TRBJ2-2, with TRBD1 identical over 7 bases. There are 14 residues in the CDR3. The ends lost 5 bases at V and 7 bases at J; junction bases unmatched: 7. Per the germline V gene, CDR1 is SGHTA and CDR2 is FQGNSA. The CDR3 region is CASSLDRVGGELFF. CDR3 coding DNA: TGTGCCAGCAGCCTCGACAGGGTCGGCGGGGAGCTGTTTTTT.

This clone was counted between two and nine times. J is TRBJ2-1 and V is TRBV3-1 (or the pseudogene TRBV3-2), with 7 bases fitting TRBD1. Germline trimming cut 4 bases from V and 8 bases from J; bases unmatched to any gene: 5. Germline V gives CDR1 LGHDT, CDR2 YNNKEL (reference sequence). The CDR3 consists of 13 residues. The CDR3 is CASSRQGRDEQFF. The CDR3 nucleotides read TGTGCCAGCAGCCGACAGGGTAGGGATGAGCAGTTCTTC.

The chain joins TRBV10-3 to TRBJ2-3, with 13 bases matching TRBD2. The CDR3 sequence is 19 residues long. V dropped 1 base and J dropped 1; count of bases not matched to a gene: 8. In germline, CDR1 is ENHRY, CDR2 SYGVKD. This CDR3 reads CAISEWGTGTSGGTDTQYF. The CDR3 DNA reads TGTGCCATCAGTGAGTGGGGCACGGGGACTAGCGGGGGCACAGATACGCAGTATTTT.

CDR3 in DNA: TGTGCCAGCACCGCCTCGCCGAGCTCCTACAATGAGCAGTTCTTC. Translating gives CASTASPSSYNEQFF. V gene TRBV9 combines with J gene TRBJ2-1, with D unclear. The CDR3 has 15 residues. Germline CDR1 reads SGDLS; CDR2 reads YYNGEE. Trimming stripped 6 bases from V and 0 bases from J, with 13 bases between.

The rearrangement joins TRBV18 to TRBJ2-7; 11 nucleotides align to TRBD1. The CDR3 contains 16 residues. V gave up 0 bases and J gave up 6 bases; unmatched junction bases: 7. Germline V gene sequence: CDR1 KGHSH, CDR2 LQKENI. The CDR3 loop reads CASSPPGTGGATEQYF. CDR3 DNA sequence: TGTGCCAGCTCACCACCTGGGACAGGGGGGGCGACCGAGCAGTACTTC.

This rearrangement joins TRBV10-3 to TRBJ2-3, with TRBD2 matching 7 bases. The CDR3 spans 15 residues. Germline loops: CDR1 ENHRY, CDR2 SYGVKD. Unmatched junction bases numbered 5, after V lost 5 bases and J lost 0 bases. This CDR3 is CAISSERGSTDTQYF. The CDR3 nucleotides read TGTGCCATCAGTTCCGAGCGGGGCAGCACAGATACGCAGTATTTT.

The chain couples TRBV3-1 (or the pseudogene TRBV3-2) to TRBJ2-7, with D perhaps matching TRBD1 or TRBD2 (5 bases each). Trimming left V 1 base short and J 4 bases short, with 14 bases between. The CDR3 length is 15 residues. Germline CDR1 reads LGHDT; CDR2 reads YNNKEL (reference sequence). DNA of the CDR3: TGTGCCAGCAGCCAAGGGGGGTCCCCCTGGTACGAGCAGTACTTC. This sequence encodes CASSQGGSPWYEQYF.

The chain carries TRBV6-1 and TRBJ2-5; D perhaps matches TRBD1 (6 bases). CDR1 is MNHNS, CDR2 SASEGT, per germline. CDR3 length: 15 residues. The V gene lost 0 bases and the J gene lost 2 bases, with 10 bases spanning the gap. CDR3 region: CASSEALGGQETQYF. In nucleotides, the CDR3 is TGTGCCAGCAGTGAAGCGCTAGGGGGACAAGAGACCCAGTACTTC.

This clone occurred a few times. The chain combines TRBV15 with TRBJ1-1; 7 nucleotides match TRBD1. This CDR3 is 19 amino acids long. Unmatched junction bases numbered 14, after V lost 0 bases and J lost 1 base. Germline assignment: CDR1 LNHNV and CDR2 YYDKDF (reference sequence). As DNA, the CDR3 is TGTGCCACCAGCAGAGATCGGGACCCAGGGGGGGGTGAGAACACTGAAGCTTTCTTT. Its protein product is CATSRDRDPGGGENTEAFF.

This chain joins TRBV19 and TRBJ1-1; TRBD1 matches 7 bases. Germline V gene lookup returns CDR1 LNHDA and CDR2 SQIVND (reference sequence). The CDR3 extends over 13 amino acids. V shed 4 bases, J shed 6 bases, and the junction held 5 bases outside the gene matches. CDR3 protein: CASSNQDRSEAFF. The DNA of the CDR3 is TGTGCCAGTAGTAACCAGGACAGGTCTGAAGCTTTCTTT.

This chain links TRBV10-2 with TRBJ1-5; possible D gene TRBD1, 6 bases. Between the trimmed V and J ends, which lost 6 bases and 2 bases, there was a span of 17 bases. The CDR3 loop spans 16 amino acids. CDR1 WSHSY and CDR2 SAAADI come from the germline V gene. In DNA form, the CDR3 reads TGCGCCAGCAGGGCAGTAGGGGGAGGAGGCAATCAGCCCCAGCATTTT. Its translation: CASRAVGGGGNQPQHF.

For the CDR3, the DNA is TGTGCCTGGACTCCCGGGGGGACTGAAGCTTTCTTT. Translating gives CAWTPGGTEAFF. V and J are TRBV30 and TRBJ1-1; D may be TRBD1 (5 bases). Trimming pared 4 bases from V and 5 bases from J, leaving 11 bases between. The CDR3 sequence is 12 residues long. CDR1 is GTSNPN and CDR2 is SVGIG in the germline V gene (reference sequence).

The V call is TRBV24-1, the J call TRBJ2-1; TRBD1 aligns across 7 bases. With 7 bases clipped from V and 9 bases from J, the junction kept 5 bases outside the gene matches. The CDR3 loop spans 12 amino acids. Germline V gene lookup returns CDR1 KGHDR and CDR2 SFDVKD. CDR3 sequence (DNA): TGTGCCACCAGCAGACAGGGAATTGAGCAGTTCTTC. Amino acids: CATSRQGIEQFF.

The CDR3 nucleotides are TGCGCCAGCAGCTTGGCCTCGAACACCGGGGAGCTGTTTTTT. Protein sequence: CASSLASNTGELFF. The rearrangement uses TRBV5-1 and TRBJ2-2; no clear D gene. V was clipped by 0 bases and J by 0 bases, with 3 bases between them. Germline CDR1 SGHRS, CDR2 YFSETQ. The CDR3 has 14 amino acids.

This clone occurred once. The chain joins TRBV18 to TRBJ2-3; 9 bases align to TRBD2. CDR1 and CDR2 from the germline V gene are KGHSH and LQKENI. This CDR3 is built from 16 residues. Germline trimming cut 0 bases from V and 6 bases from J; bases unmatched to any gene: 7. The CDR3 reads CASSPPGLALGDTQYF. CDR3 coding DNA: TGTGCCAGCTCACCACCGGGACTAGCTCTCGGGGATACGCAGTATTTT.

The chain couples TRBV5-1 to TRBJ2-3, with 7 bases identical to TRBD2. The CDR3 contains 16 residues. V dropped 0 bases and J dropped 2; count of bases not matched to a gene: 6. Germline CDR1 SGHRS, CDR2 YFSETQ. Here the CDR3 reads CASSLGQRGATDTQYF. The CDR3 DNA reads TGCGCCAGCAGCTTGGGCCAGCGGGGTGCCACAGATACGCAGTATTTT.